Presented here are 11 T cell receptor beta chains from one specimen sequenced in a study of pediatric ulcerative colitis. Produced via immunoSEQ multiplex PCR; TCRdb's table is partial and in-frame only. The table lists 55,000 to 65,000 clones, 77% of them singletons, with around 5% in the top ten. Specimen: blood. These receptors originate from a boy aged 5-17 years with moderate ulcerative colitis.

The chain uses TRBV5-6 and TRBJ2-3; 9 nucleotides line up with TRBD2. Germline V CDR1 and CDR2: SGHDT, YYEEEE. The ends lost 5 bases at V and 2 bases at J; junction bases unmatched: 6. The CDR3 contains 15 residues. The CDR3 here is CASRLSGGPTDTQYF. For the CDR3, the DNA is TGTGCCAGCAGGCTCAGCGGGGGGCCCACAGATACGCAGTATTTT.

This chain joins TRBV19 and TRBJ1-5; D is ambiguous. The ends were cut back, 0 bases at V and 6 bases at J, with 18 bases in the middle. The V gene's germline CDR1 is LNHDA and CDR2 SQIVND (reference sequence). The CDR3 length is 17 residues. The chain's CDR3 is CASSIDRASPFAQPQHF. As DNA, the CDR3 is TGTGCCAGTAGTATAGATAGGGCCTCCCCCTTCGCTCAGCCCCAGCATTTT.

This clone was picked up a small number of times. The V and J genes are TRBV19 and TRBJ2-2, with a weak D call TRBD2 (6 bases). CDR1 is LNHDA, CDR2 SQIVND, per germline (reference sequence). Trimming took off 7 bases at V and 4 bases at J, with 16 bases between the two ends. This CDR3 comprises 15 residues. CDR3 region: CASKAEGSLTGELFF. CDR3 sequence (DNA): TGTGCCAGTAAAGCGGAGGGGTCCCTCACCGGGGAGCTGTTTTTT.

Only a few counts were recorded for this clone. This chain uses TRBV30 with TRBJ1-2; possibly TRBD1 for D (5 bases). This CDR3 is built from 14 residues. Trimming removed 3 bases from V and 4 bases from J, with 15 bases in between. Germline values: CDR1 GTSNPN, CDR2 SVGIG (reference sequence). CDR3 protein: CAWRVQGLGYGYTF. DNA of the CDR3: TGTGCCTGGAGGGTCCAGGGATTGGGCTATGGCTACACCTTC.

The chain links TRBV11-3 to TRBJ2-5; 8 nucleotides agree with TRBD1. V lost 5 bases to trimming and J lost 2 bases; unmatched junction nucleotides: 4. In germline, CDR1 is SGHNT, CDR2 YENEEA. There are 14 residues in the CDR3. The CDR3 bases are TGTGCCAGCAGCCGGACAGGGAAACAAGAGACCCAGTACTTC. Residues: CASSRTGKQETQYF.

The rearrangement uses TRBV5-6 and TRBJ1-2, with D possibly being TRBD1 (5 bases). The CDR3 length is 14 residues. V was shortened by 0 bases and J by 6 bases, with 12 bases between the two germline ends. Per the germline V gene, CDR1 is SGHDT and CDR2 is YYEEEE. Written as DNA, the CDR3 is TGTGCCAGCAGCTTGGTGGCGGGGGGAGATGGCTACACCTTC. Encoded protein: CASSLVAGGDGYTF.

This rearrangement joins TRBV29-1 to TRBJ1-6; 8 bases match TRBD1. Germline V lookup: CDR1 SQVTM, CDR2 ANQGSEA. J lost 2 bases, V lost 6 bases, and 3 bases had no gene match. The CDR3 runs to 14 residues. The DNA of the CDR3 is TGCAGCGTCAAACAGGGGGCCTATAATTCACCCCTCCACTTT. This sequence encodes CSVKQGAYNSPLHF.

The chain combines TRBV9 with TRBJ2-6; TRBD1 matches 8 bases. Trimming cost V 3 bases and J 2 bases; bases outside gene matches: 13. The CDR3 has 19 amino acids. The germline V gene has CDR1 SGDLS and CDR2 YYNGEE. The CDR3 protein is CASSEPRGRILAGANVLTF. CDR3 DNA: TGTGCCAGCAGCGAGCCCAGGGGGCGAATACTAGCTGGGGCCAACGTCCTGACTTTC.

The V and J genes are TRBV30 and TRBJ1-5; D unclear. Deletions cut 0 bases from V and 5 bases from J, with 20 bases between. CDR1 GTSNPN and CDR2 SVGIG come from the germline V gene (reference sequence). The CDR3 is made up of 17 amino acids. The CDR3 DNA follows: TGTGCCTGGAGTGTGGAGCGGCTCTCTCTCCGGGATCAGCCCCAGCATTTT. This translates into CAWSVERLSLRDQPQHF.

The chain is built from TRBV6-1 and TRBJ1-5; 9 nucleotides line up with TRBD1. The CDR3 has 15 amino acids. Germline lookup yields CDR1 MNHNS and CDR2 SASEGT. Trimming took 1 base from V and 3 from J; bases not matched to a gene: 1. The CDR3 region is CASSEGTGDNQPQHF. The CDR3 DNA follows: TGTGCCAGCAGTGAAGGGACAGGGGACAATCAGCCCCAGCATTTT.

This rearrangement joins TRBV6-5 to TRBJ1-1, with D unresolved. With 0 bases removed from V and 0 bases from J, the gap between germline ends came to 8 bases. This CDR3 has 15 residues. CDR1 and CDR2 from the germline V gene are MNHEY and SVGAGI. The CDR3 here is CASSYSVAMNTEAFF. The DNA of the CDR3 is TGTGCCAGCAGTTACTCGGTAGCGATGAACACTGAAGCTTTCTTT.